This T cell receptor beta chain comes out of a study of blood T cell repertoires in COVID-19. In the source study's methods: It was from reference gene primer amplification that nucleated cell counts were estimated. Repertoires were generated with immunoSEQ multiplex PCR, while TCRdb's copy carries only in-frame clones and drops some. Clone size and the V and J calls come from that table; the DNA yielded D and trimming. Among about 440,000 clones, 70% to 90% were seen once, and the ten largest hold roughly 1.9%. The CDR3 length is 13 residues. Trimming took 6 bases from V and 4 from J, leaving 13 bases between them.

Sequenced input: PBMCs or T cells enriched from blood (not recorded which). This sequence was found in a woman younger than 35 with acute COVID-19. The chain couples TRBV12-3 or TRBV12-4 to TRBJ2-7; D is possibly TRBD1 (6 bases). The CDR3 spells CASRATGLYEQYF. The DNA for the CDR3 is TGTGCCAGCAGGGCTACAGGGTTGTACGAGCAGTACTTC.